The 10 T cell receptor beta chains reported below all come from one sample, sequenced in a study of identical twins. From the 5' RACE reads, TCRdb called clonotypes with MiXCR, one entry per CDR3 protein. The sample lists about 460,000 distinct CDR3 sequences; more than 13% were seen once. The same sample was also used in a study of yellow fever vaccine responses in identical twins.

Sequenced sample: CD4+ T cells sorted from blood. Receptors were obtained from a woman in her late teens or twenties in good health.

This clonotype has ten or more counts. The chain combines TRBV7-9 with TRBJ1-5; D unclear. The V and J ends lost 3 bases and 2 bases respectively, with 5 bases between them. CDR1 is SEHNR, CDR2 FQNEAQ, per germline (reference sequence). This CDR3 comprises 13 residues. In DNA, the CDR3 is TGTGCCAGCAGCTTTACCGGCAATCAGCCCCAGCATTTT. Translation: CASSFTGNQPQHF. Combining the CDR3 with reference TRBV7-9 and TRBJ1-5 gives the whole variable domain DTGVSQNPRHKITKRGQNVTFRCDPISEHNRLYWYRQTLGQGPEFLTYFQNEAQLEKSRLLSDRFSAERPKGSFSTLEIQRTEQGDSAMYLCASSFTGNQPQHFGDGTRLSIL.

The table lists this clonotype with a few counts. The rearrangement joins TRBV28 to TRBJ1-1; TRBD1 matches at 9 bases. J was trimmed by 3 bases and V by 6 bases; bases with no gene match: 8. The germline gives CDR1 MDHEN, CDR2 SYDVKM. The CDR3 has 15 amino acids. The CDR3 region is CASRDRGEGDTEAFF. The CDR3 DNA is TGTGCCAGCAGGGACAGGGGTGAGGGAGACACTGAAGCTTTCTTT.

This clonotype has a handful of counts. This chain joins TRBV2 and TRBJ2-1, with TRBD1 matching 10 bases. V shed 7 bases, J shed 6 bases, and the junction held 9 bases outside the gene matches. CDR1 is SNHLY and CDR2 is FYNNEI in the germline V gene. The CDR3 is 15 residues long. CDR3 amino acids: CASIVGTGALNEQFF. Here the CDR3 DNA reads TGTGCCAGCATTGTGGGGACAGGGGCCCTCAATGAGCAGTTCTTC.

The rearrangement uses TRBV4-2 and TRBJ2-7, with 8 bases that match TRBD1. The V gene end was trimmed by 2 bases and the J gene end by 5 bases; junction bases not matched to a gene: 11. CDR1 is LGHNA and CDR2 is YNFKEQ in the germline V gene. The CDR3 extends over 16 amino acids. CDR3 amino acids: CASSQKAGTGSHEQYF. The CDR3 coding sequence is TGTGCCAGCAGCCAAAAGGCGGGGACAGGATCCCACGAGCAGTACTTC.

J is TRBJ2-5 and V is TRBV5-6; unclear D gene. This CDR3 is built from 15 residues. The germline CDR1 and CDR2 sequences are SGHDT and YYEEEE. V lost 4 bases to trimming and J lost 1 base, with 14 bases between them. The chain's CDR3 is CASSPLLRAQETQYF. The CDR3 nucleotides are TGTGCCAGCAGCCCCTTGTTGAGAGCCCAAGAGACCCAGTACTTC.

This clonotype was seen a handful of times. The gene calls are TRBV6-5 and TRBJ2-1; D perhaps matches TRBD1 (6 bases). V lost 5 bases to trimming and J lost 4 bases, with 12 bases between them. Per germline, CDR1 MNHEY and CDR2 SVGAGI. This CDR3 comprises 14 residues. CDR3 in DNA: TGTGCCAGCAGTCCCGGGACACAATACAATGAGCAGTTCTTC. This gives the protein CASSPGTQYNEQFF.

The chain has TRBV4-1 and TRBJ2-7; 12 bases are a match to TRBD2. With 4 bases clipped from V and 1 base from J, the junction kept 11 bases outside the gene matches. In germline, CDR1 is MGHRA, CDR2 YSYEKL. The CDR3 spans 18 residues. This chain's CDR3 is CASSLLAGGQLDSYEQYF. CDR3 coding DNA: TGCGCCAGCAGCCTACTAGCGGGAGGCCAACTTGATTCCTACGAGCAGTACTTC.

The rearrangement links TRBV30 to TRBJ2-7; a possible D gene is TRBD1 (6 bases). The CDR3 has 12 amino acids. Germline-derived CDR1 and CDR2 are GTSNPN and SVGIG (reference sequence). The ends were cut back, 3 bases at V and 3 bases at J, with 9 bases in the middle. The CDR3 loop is CAWRTGVYEQYF. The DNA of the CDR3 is TGTGCCTGGAGGACAGGCGTCTACGAGCAGTACTTC.

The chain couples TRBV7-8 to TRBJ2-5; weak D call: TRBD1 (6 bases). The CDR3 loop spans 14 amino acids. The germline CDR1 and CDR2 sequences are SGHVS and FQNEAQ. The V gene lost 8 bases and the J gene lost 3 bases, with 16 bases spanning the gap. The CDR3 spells CASGGRDPKETQYF. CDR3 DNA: TGTGCCAGCGGGGGCCGGGACCCAAAAGAGACCCAGTACTTC.

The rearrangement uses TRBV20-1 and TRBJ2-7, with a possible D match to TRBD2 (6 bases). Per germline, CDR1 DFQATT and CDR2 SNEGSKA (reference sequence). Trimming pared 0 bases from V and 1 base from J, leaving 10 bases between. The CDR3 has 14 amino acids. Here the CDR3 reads CSARDPGRSYEQYF. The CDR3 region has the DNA TGCAGTGCTAGAGATCCCGGGAGATCCTACGAGCAGTACTTC.